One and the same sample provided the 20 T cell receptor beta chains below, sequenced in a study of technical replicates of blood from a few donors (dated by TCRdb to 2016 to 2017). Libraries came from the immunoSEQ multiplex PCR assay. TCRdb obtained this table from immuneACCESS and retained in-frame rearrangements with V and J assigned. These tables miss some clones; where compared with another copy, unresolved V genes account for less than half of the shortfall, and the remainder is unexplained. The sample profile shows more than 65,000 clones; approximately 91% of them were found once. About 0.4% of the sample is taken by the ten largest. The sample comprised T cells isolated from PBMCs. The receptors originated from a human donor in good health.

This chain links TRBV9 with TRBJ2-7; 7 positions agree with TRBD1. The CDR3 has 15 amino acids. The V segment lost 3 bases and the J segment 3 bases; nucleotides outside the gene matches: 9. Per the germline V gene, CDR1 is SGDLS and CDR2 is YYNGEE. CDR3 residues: CASSEAGTAIYEQYF. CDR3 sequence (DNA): TGTGCCAGCAGCGAGGCCGGGACAGCTATCTACGAGCAGTACTTC.

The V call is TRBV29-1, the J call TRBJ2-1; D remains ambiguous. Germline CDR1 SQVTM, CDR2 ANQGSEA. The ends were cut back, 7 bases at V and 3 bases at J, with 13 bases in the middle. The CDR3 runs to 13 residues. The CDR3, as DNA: TGCAGCGGAATTCTCCTAGGCTACAATGAGCAGTTCTTC. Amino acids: CSGILLGYNEQFF.

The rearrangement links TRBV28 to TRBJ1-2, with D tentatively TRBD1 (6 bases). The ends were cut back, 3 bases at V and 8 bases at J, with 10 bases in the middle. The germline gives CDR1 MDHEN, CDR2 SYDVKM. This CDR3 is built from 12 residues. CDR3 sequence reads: CASSLGARGYTF. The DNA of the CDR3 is TGTGCCAGCAGTTTGGGGGCACGGGGCTACACCTTC.

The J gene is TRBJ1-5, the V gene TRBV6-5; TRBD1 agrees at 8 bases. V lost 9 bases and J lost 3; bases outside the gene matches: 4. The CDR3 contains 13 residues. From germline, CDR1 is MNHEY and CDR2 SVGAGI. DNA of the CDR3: TGTGCCAGTAGACAGGGGTACAATCAGCCCCAGCATTTT. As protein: CASRQGYNQPQHF.

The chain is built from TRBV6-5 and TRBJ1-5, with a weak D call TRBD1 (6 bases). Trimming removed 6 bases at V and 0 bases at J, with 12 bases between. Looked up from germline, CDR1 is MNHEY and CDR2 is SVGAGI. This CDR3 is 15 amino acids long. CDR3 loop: CASSLTGYSNQPQHF. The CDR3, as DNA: TGTGCCAGCAGCCTGACAGGATATAGCAATCAGCCCCAGCATTTT.

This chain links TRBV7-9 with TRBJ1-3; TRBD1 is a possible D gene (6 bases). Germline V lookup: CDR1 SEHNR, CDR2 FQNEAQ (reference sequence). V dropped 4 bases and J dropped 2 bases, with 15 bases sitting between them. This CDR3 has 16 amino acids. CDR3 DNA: TGTGCCAGCAGCTCCCTAAATGACAGGACTGGAAACACCATATATTTT. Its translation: CASSSLNDRTGNTIYF.

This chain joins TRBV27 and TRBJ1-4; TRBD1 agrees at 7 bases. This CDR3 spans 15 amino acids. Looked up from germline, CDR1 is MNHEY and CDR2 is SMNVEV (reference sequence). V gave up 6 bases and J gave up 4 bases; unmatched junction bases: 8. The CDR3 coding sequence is TGTGCCAGCAGGCCGGCAGGGGGGAATAATGAAAAACTGTTTTTT. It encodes CASRPAGGNNEKLFF.

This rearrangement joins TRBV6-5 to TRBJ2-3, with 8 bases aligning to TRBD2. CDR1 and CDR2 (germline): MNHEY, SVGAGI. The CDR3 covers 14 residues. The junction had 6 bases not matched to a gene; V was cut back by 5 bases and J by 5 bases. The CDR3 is CASSPPGLGDTQYF. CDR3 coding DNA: TGTGCCAGCAGTCCCCCGGGACTAGGAGATACGCAGTATTTT.

In nucleotides, the CDR3 is TGTGCCAGCGGCCGGGACTACTCTCAGCCCCAGCATTTT. Its protein is CASGRDYSQPQHF. V usage is TRBV6-6 and J usage is TRBJ1-5; possibly TRBD1 for D (5 bases). The CDR3 has 13 amino acids. Germline V CDR1 and CDR2: MNHNY, SVGAGI (reference sequence). V dropped 8 bases and J dropped 6 bases, with 14 bases sitting between them.

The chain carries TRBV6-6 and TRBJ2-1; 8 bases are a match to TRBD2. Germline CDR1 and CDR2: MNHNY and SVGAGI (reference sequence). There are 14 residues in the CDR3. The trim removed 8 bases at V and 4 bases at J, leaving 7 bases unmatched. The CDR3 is CASWSGSAYNEQFF. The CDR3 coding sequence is TGTGCCAGCTGGAGCGGGAGCGCTTACAATGAGCAGTTCTTC.

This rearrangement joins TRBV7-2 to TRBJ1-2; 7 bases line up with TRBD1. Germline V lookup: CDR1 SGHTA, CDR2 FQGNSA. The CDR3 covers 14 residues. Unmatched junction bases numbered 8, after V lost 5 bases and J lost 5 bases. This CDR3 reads CASSRSGGVYGYTF. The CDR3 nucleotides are TGTGCCAGCAGCCGATCAGGGGGTGTTTATGGCTACACCTTC.

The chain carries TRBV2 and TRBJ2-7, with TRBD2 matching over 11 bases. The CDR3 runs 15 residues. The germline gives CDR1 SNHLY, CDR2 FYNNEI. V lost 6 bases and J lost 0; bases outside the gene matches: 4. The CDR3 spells CASRGGTSGSYEQYF. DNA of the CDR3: TGTGCCAGCAGGGGGGGGACTAGCGGCTCCTACGAGCAGTACTTC.

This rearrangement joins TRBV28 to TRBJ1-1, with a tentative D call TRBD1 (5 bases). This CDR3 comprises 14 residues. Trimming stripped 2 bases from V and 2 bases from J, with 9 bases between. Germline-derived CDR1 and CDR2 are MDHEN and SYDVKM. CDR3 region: CASSLQGTNTEAFF. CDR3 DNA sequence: TGTGCCAGCAGTTTACAGGGTACTAACACTGAAGCTTTCTTT.

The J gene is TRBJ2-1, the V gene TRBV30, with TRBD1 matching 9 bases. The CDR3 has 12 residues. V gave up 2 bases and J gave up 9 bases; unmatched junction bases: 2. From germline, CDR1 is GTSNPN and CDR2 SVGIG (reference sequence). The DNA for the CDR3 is TGTGCCTGGAGTAAGACAGGGGGTGAGCAGTTCTTC. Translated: CAWSKTGGEQFF.

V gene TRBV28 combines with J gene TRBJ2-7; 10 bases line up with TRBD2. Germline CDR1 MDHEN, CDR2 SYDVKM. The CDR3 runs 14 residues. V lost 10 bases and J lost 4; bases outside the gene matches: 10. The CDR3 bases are TGTGCCACCTCGAGCCCGGGACTAGCGTACGAGCAGTACTTC. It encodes CATSSPGLAYEQYF.

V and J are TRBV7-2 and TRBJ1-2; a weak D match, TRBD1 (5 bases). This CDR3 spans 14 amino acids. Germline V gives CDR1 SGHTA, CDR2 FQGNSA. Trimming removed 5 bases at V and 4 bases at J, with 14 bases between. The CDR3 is CASSPLYRSYGYTF. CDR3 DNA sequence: TGTGCCAGCAGCCCTCTATACAGGTCCTATGGCTACACCTTC.

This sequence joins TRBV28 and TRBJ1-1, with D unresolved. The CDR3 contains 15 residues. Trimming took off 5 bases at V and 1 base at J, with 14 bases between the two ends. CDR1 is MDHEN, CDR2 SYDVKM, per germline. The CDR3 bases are TGTGCCAGCAGTCCTGGGTCACTAGGGAACACTGAAGCTTTCTTT. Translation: CASSPGSLGNTEAFF.

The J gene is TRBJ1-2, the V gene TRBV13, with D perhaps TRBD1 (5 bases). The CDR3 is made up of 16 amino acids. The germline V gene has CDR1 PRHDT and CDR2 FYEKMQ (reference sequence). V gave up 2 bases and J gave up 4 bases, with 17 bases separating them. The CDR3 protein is CASSLKVGPSFYGYTF. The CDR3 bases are TGTGCCAGCAGCTTAAAGGTGGGGCCCTCCTTCTATGGCTACACCTTC.

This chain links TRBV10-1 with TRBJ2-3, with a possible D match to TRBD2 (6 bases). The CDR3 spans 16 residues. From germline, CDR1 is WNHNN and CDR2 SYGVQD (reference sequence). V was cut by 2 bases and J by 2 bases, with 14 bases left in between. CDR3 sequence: CASSENGAGLTDTQYF. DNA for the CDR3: TGCGCCAGCAGTGAGAATGGAGCGGGCCTCACAGATACGCAGTATTTT.

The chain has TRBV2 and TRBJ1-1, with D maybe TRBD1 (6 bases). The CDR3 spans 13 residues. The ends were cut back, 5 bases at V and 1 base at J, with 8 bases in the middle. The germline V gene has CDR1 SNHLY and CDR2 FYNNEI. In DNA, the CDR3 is TGTGCCAGCAGTCTGACAGGGAACACTGAAGCTTTCTTT. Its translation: CASSLTGNTEAFF.